This T cell receptor beta chain derives from a study of shared clonotypes between healthy human individuals. Sequencing used immunoSEQ multiplex PCR; TCRdb keeps in-frame clones, though not all of them. The data contain hundreds of thousands of clones, around 72% of them singletons. This clone has at least ten counts. There are 17 residues in the CDR3. With V trimmed by 2 bases and J by 10 bases, 9 bases remained unmatched. Germline V gene data show CDR1 as KGHSH and CDR2 as LQKENI. The sample taken for sequencing was memory CD4+ T cells sorted from blood. Subset here: CD45RA-negative fraction. The rearrangement links TRBV18 to TRBJ1-6, with 12 bases that match TRBD1. This sequence originates from a woman under 40 in good health. The CDR3 sequence: CASSPNPGTGGASPLHF. The CDR3 coding sequence is TGTGCCAGCTCACCAAACCCAGGGACAGGGGGCGCATCACCCCTCCACTTT. The entire variable domain, with the rest obtained from reference TRBV18 and TRBJ1-6, is as follows: NAGVMQNPRHLVRRRGQEARLRCSPMKGHSHVYWYRQLPEEGLKFMVYLQKENIIDESGMPKERFSAEFPKEGPSILRIQQVVRGDSAAYFCASSPNPGTGGASPLHFGNGTRLTVT.